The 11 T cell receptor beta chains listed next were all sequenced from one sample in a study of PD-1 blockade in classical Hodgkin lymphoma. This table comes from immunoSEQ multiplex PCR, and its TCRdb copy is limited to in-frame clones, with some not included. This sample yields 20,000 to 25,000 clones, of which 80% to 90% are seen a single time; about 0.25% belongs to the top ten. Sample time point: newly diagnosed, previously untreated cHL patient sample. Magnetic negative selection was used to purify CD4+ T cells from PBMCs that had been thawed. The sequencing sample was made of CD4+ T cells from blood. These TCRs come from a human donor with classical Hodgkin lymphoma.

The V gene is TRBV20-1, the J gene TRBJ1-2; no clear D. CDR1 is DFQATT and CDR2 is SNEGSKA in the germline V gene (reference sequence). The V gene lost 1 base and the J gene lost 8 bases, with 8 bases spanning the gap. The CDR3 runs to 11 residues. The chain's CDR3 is CSARGELGYTF. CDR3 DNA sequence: TGCAGTGCTAGAGGGGAGTTGGGCTACACCTTC.

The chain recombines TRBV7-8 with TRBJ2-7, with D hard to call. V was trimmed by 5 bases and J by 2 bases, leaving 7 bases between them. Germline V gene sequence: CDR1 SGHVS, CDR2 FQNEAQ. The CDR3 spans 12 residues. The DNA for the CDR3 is TGTGCCAGCAGCACAGAAACCTACGAGCAGTACTTC. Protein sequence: CASSTETYEQYF.

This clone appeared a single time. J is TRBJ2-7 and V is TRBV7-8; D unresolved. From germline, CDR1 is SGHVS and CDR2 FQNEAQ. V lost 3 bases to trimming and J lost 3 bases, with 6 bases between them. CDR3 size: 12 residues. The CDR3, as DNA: TGTGCCAGCAGCTTGGCCTACTACGAGCAGTACTTC. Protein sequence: CASSLAYYEQYF.

DNA of the CDR3: TGTGCCAGCAGCTTCCTAGCGGGGCCCAGCACAGATACGCAGTATTTT. This sequence encodes CASSFLAGPSTDTQYF. The chain joins TRBV11-2 to TRBJ2-3; TRBD2 matches 9 bases. This CDR3 is 16 amino acids long. The trim removed 3 bases at V and 0 bases at J, leaving 4 bases unmatched. Germline-derived CDR1 and CDR2 are SGHAT and FQNNGV. The full variable domain, with the rest looked up from reference TRBV11-2 and TRBJ2-3, is EAGVAQSPRYKIIEKRQSVAFWCNPISGHATLYWYQQILGQGPKLLIQFQNNGVVDDSQLPKDRFSAERLKGVDSTLKIQPAKLEDSAVYLCASSFLAGPSTDTQYFGPGTRLTVL.

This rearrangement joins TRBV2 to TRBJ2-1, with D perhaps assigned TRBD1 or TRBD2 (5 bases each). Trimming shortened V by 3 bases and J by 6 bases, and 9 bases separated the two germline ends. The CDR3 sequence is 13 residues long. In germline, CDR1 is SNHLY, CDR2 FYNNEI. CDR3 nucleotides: TGTGCCAGCAGTGAGGGGACCCTCAATGAGCAGTTCTTC. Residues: CASSEGTLNEQFF.

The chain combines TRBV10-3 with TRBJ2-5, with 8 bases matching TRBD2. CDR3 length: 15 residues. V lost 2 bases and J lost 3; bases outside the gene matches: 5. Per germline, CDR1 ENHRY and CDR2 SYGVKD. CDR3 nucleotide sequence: TGTGCCATCAGTGAGGTAACGGGGGGGGAAGAGACCCAGTACTTC. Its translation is CAISEVTGGEETQYF.

The CDR3 region is CALGGSEETQYF. The CDR3 DNA sequence: TGTGCCTTGGGAGGGTCAGAAGAGACCCAGTACTTC. V usage is TRBV30 and J usage is TRBJ2-5; the match to TRBD2 covers 7 bases. Germline lookup yields CDR1 GTSNPN and CDR2 SVGIG (reference sequence). This CDR3 region has 12 residues. The trim removed 7 bases at V and 3 bases at J, leaving 5 bases unmatched.

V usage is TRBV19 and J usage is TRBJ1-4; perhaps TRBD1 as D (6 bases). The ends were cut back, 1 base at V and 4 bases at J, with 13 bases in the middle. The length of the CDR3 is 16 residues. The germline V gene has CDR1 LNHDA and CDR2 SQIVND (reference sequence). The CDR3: CASSIGGGSLNEKLFF. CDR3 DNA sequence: TGTGCCAGTAGTATAGGTGGGGGCAGCCTTAATGAAAAACTGTTTTTT. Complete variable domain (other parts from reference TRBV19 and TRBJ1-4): DGGITQSPKYLFRKEGQNVTLSCEQNLNHDAMYWYRQDPGQGLRLIYYSQIVNDFQKGDIAEGYSVSREKKESFPLTVTSAQKNPTAFYLCASSIGGGSLNEKLFFGSGTQLSVL.

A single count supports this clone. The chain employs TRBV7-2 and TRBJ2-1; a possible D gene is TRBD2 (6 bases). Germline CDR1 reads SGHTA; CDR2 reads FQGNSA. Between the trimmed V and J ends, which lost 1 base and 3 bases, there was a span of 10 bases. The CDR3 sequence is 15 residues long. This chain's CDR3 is CASSLESSGYNEQFF. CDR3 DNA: TGTGCCAGCAGCTTAGAGAGTAGCGGCTACAATGAGCAGTTCTTC.

The CDR3 sequence is CASSLVGQVWQYF. CDR3 nucleotide sequence: TGTGCCAGCAGCTTAGTGGGACAAGTCTGGCAGTACTTC. This chain links TRBV7-2 with TRBJ2-4; possible D gene TRBD1, 6 bases. V lost 1 base and J lost 13, with 14 bases in between. There are 13 residues in the CDR3. CDR1 and CDR2 from the germline V gene are SGHTA and FQGNSA.

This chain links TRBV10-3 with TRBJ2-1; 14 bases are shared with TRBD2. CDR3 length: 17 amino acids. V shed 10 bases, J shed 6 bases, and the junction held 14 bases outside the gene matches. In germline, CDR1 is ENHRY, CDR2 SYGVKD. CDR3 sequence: CATHSGTSGSSINEQFF. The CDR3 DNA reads TGTGCCACCCATTCCGGGACTAGCGGGAGTTCGATCAATGAGCAGTTCTTC.